Sequencing of this TCR beta chain was carried out in a study of T cells in Graves' hyperthyroidism and ophthalmopathy. This clonotype was seen many times. Its antigen is unknown. General study results and limits: By a 13 V-J model, ophthalmopathy was set apart from stable hyperthyroidism. Most clonotypes expanded in the thyroid (above 0.001) were also present in blood.

It was RNA transcripts that yielded the amplified TCR beta CDR3 regions. First-round RT-PCR of the TCR CDR3 relied on the HTBI primer set. TCRdb re-called the multiplex PCR reads with MiXCR, one entry per CDR3 protein. This table holds approximately 690,000 distinct CDR3 sequences, about 14% found once. Investigators excluded patients with uncontrolled infection, other autoimmune disease, pregnancy or lactation. This receptor was taken from a woman between 45 and 60 years old with Graves' ophthalmopathy. Sequencing input: blood.

CDR3 amino acids: CATKKAPNTEAFF. For the CDR3, the DNA is TGTGCCACCAAAAAGGCACCCAACACTGAAGCTTTCTTT. V gene TRBV24-1 combines with J gene TRBJ1-1; no definite D call. V gave up 8 bases and J gave up 2 bases, with 11 bases separating them. The CDR3 covers 13 residues. The germline V gene has CDR1 KGHDR and CDR2 SFDVKD.